This entry lists 4 T cell receptor beta chains sequenced from one sample in a study of early T cells in non-severe SARS-CoV-2 infection (dated by TCRdb to the early 2020s). Libraries were constructed by 5' RACE. Sequencing took place on a NextSeq 500. Through fastp at Q25 and MiXCR, TCRdb rebuilt clones from the public reads, retaining in-frame beta chains. Under each unique CDR3 protein, matching rows form one entry showing the most common genes and DNA. Across this sample there are about 83,000 distinct CDR3 sequences, with roughly 15% seen only once. Approximately 1.5% of the sample belongs to the ten largest clones. What was sequenced was whole blood. These TCRs come from an adult who was a healthcare worker with PCR-confirmed SARS-CoV-2 infection or an uninfected control (not recorded which).

This rearrangement joins TRBV3-1 to TRBJ2-2; D gene unclear. CDR3 length: 14 amino acids. CDR1 LGHDT and CDR2 YNNKEL come from the germline V gene (reference sequence). The V and J ends lost 4 bases and 0 bases respectively, with 6 bases between them. The CDR3 DNA is TGTGCCAGCAGCCCCTCCACGAACACCGGGGAGCTGTTTTTT. Protein product: CASSPSTNTGELFF.

The gene calls are TRBV3-1 and TRBJ1-6; weak D call: TRBD1 (5 bases). This CDR3 is 15 amino acids long. Germline CDR1 and CDR2: LGHDT and YNNKEL (reference sequence). V was pared by 2 bases and J by 9 bases, with 14 bases between. The CDR3 protein is CASSQPKGAGSPLHF. The DNA for the CDR3 is TGTGCCAGCAGCCAACCGAAAGGGGCCGGTTCACCCCTCCACTTT.

This clonotype came up a few times. CDR3 DNA sequence: TGTGCCATCAGTGATGGTGAGGGGGACGGGCAGCCCCAGCATTTT. This encodes CAISDGEGDGQPQHF. The gene calls are TRBV10-3 and TRBJ1-5, with TRBD1 as a possible D gene (6 bases). Germline-derived CDR1 and CDR2 are ENHRY and SYGVKD. CDR3 length: 15 residues. V dropped 3 bases and J dropped 7 bases, with 16 bases sitting between them.

The chain uses TRBV2 and TRBJ2-4; the match to TRBD1 covers 7 bases. This CDR3 is built from 15 residues. Germline lookup yields CDR1 SNHLY and CDR2 FYNNEI. The V and J ends lost 4 bases and 3 bases, in that order; junction bases with no gene match: 6. In DNA, the CDR3 is TGTGCCAGCAGTGTCACCGGGACAGACAAAAACATTCAGTACTTC. Amino acid sequence: CASSVTGTDKNIQYF.